Below, 7 T cell receptor beta chains from the same sample are listed, as sequenced in a study of T cells after yellow fever vaccination. TCRdb independently ran MiXCR on the 5' RACE reads; one entry per CDR3 protein. This sample has some 110,000 distinct CDR3 sequences, with around 8.6% found just once. The sequencing here drew on CD8+ T cells sorted from PBMCs, taken 45 days after the yellow fever booster vaccination. The receptors shown here come from a man aged 25 to 40 who received the YFV17D yellow fever vaccine.

This clonotype occurred many times. V is TRBV10-2 and J is TRBJ2-7; maybe TRBD2 (6 bases). V shed 0 bases and J shed 7 bases, with 13 bases lying between them. This CDR3 is built from 14 residues. From germline, CDR1 is WSHSY and CDR2 SAAADI. CDR3 coding DNA: TGCGCCAGCAGTGAGTCTCAGGCGGGATTTGAGCAGTACTTC. It codes for CASSESQAGFEQYF.

This clonotype was counted ten times or more. The gene calls are TRBV20-1 and TRBJ2-7; weak D call: TRBD1 (6 bases). The CDR3 is 13 residues long. Germline values: CDR1 DFQATT, CDR2 SNEGSKA (reference sequence). The V and J ends lost 5 bases and 4 bases respectively, with 15 bases between them. The DNA of the CDR3 is TGCAGTGCTTTATCCGACAGGCTTTACGAGCAGTACTTC. Residues: CSALSDRLYEQYF.

This clonotype has a handful of counts. V gene TRBV7-9 combines with J gene TRBJ2-1; TRBD1 might be the D (6 bases). This CDR3 is built from 12 residues. Trimming took off 5 bases at V and 15 bases at J, with 17 bases between the two ends. The germline V gene has CDR1 SEHNR and CDR2 FQNEAQ (reference sequence). The CDR3 nucleotides read TGTGCCAGCAGCCCCGGGGACAAAGTTGCGTTCTTC. Protein: CASSPGDKVAFF.

This clonotype was picked up many times. The chain carries TRBV27 and TRBJ2-1, with 11 bases matching TRBD2. V dropped 6 bases and J dropped 8; count of bases not matched to a gene: 6. Germline CDR1 is MNHEY and CDR2 is SMNVEV (reference sequence). The CDR3 extends over 14 amino acids. The chain's CDR3 is CASRVLAGAHEQFF. The CDR3 DNA reads as TGTGCCAGCAGAGTACTAGCGGGAGCCCATGAGCAGTTCTTC.

The table lists this clonotype with many counts. The chain joins TRBV20-1 to TRBJ2-7; D could derive from TRBD1 or TRBD2 (6 bases each). The germline V and J ends were trimmed by 8 bases and 1 base, with 15 bases remaining between them. The CDR3 loop spans 13 amino acids. The V gene's germline CDR1 is DFQATT and CDR2 SNEGSKA (reference sequence). CDR3 protein: CSWGAGSSYEQYF. The CDR3 coding sequence is TGCAGTTGGGGGGCGGGATCATCCTACGAGCAGTACTTC.

Many counts were recorded for this clonotype. The rearrangement uses TRBV7-2 and TRBJ2-1; no definite D call. This CDR3 region has 14 residues. V was trimmed by 4 bases and J by 2 bases, leaving 9 bases between them. Germline-derived CDR1 and CDR2 are SGHTA and FQGNSA. The CDR3 reads CASSSVVAYNEQFF. Written as DNA, the CDR3 is TGTGCCAGCAGCTCCGTTGTGGCCTACAATGAGCAGTTCTTC.

The chain links TRBV11-1 to TRBJ2-1, with TRBD2 matching over 14 bases. The CDR3 contains 18 residues. Germline lookup yields CDR1 SGHAT and CDR2 FQDESV (reference sequence). Losses at the gene ends were 3 bases for V and 3 bases for J; bases not matched to a gene: 7. Written as DNA, the CDR3 is TGTGCCAGCAGCTTGGGACTAGCGGGAGACGGGTTCTACAATGAGCAGTTCTTC. Its protein is CASSLGLAGDGFYNEQFF. Based on the CDR3 plus reference TRBV11-1 and TRBJ2-1, the full variable domain is EAEVAQSPRYKITEKSQAVAFWCDPISGHATLYWYRQILGQGPELLVQFQDESVVDDSQLPKDRFSAERLKGVDSTLKIQPAELGDSAMYLCASSLGLAGDGFYNEQFFGPGTRLTVL.